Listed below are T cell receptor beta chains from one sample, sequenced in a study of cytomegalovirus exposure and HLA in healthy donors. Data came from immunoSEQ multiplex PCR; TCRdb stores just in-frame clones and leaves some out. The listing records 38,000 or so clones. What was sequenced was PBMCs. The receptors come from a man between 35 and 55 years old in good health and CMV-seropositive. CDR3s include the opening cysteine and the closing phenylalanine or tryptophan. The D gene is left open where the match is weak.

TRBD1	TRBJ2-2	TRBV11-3	TGTGCCAGCAGCCCCCGGGACAGGAACACCGGGGAGCTGTTTTTT	CASSPRDRNTGELFF
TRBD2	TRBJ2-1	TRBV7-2	TGTGCCAGCAGCTCGGGACTAGCGGGAGTGGGTGAGCAGTTCTTC	CASSSGLAGVGEQFF
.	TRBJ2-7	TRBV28	TGTGCCAGCAGTCCCACGAGCCAACGAACCTACGAGCAGTACTTC	CASSPTSQRTYEQYF
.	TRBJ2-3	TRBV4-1	TGCGCCAGCCGAAGCGGGCGCACAGATACGCAGTATTTT	CASRSGRTDTQYF
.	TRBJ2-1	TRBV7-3	TGTGCCAGCAGCTTAGGCTCTCACAATGAGCAGTTCTTC	CASSLGSHNEQFF
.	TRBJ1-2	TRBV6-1	TGTGCCAGCAGTGAAGGGCAGGTTAACTATGGCTACACCTTC	CASSEGQVNYGYTF
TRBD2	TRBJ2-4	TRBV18	TGTGCCAGCTCGGGAGGAGGTTCCGGGACTAGCGGCGACATTCAGTACTTC	CASSGGGSGTSGDIQYF
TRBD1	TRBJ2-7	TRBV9	TGTGCCAGCAGCGTAGGTTGGGACAGAAGGTACTACGAGCAGTACTTC	CASSVGWDRRYYEQYF
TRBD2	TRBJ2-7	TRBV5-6	TGTGCCAGCAGCTTGCCTAGCGGGAGCTACGAGCAGTACTTC	CASSLPSGSYEQYF
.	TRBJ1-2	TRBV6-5	TGTGCCAGCAGTCGACTTGCCCCTGGGAGAGTAGGCTACACCTTC	CASSRLAPGRVGYTF
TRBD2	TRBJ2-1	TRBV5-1	TGCGCCAGCAGCTGGCGGGAGGTTCACAATGAGCAGTTCTTC	CASSWREVHNEQFF
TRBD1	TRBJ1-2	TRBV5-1	TGCGCCAGCAGCTTGGGACAGGGCTTGACTAACTATGGCTACACCTTC	CASSLGQGLTNYGYTF
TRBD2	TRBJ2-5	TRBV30	TGTGCCTGGAGTGTAGGGTTAGCGGGAAGGTTAGAGACCCAGTACTTC	CAWSVGLAGRLETQYF
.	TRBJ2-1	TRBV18	TGTGCCAGCTCACCCCCGGGGTGGTCTGAGCAGTTCTTC	CASSPPGWSEQFF
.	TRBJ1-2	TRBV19	TGTGCCAGTAGCCTTAACACGATCTATGGCTACACCTTC	CASSLNTIYGYTF
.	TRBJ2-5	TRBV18	TGTGCCACCAGTGAAGTCGGGGAGACCCAGTACTTC	CATSEVGETQYF
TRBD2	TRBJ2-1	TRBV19	TGTGCCAGTAGTATAGATCATAGCGGGAGGGTCTCGGGGCAGTTCTTC	CASSIDHSGRVSGQFF
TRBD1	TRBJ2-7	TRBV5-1	TGCGCCAGCAGCCTGCGGACAGGTTTTATTCACGAGCAGTACTTC	CASSLRTGFIHEQYF
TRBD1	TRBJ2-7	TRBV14	TGTGCCAGCAGCTTTACGACAGGGGCCTACGAGCAGTACTTC	CASSFTTGAYEQYF
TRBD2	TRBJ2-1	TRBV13	TGTGCCAGCAGCTTACGACCTAGCGGGAGAGGGCTGAACAATGAGCAGTTCTTC	CASSLRPSGRGLNNEQFF
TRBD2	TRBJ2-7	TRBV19	TGTGCCAGTAGTATAGGCCGGGGAGGGGTCTACGCGCAGTACTTC	CASSIGRGGVYAQYF
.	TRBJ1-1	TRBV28	TGTGCCAGCAGTCAAGATAGAACTGAAGCTTTCTTT	CASSQDRTEAFF
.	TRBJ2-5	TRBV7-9	TGTGCCAGCAGCTTCTGGACAGAAGAGACCCAGTACTTC	CASSFWTEETQYF
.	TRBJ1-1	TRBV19	TGTGCCTCCAGGGGACGGATGAACACTGAAGCTTTCTTT	CASRGRMNTEAFF
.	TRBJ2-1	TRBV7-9	TGTGCCAGCAGCTTAGTCGGTTTGGTAGCGCCGTACAATGAGCAGTTCTTC	CASSLVGLVAPYNEQFF
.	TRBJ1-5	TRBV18	TGTGCCAGCTCACCCGTCCCCCAGCCCCAGCATTTT	CASSPVPQPQHF
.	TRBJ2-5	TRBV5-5	TGTGCCAGCAGCTTGGTCGGCCTAGCTCTGGAGACCCAGTACTTC	CASSLVGLALETQYF
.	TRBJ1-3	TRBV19	TGTGCCAGTAGTATGAGGAGTGGGGGGAAACTCTCTGGAAACACCATATATTTT	CASSMRSGGKLSGNTIYF
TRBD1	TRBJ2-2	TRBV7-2	TGTGCCAGCAGCTCGACAGGGGCCCACACCGGGGAGCTGTTTTTT	CASSSTGAHTGELFF
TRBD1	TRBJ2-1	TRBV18	TGTGCCAGCTCCCTAACAGGGGGCAATGAGCAGTTCTTC	CASSLTGGNEQFF
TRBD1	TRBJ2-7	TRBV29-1	TGCAGCGTCCGCACACCGGGACAGATGAGAAAGCAGTACTTC	CSVRTPGQMRKQYF
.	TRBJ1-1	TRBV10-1	TGCGCCAGCAGTGACTCCGACAGGAACACTGAAGCTTTCTTT	CASSDSDRNTEAFF
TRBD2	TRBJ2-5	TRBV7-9	TGTGCCAGCAGCCCCGGGACTAGTAGAGAGACCCAGTACTTC	CASSPGTSRETQYF
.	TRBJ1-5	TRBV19	TGTGCCAGTAGTGGACAGTTAAATCAGCCCCAACATTTT	CASSGQLNQPQHF
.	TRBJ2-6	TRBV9	TGTGCCAGCAGCTACAGGGTTTTCTCTGGGGCCAACGTCCTGACTTTC	CASSYRVFSGANVLTF
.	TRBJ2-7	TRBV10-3	TGTGCCATCAGCCAGGATCCAATCTACGAGCAGTACTTC	CAISQDPIYEQYF
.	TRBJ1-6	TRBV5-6	TGTGCCAGCAGCCTCCGGGACAACTATAATTCACCCCTCCACTTT	CASSLRDNYNSPLHF
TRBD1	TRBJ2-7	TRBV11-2	TGTGCCAGCAGCTTTGGACAGGGCCTTTCCTACGAGCAGTACTTC	CASSFGQGLSYEQYF
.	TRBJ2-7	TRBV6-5	TGTGCCACCATTGACCCCAGAGGGCTCGAGCAGTACTTC	CATIDPRGLEQYF
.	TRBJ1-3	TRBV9	TGTGCCAGCAGCGTAGCTGGCCACAGCACGGGAGGAAACACCATATATTTT	CASSVAGHSTGGNTIYF
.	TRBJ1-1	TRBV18	TGTGCCAGCTCATCTCAGGGACAGAACACTGAAGCTTTCTTT	CASSSQGQNTEAFF
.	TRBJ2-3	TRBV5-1	TGCGCCAGCAGCCAGGGCTCAGATACGCAGTATTTT	CASSQGSDTQYF
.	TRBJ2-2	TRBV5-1	TGCGCCAGCCAGGGAAAGAACACCGGGGAGCTGTTTTTT	CASQGKNTGELFF
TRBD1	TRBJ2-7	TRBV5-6	TGTGCCAGCAGCACGGGACAGGGGGCCAACGAGCAGTACTTC	CASSTGQGANEQYF
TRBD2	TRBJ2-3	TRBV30	TGTGCTTCCGAGCGGCGGGAGGGCTGGTCGTCGGCAGATACGCAGTATTTT	CASERREGWSSADTQYF
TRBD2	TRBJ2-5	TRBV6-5	TGTGCCAGCCCCAGCGGACTAGCGGGAGTGGAGACCCAGTACTTC	CASPSGLAGVETQYF
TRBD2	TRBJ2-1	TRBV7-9	TGTGCCAGCAGCATTGGACTAGCGGGAGGTGAGCAGTTCTTC	CASSIGLAGGEQFF
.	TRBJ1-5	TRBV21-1	TGTGCCAGCAGCAAAGGGTGGGGGGTCGGTCAGCCCCAGCATTTT	CASSKGWGVGQPQHF
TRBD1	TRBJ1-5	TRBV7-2	TGTGCCAGCAGCTACAGGACAGGGGAGCAGCCCCAGCATTTT	CASSYRTGEQPQHF
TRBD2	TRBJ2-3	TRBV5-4	TGTGCCAGCACCTCGGGACTAGCAGGAGATACGCAGTATTTT	CASTSGLAGDTQYF
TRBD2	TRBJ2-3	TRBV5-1	TGCGCCAGCAGCTCCCTACCCCTAGCGGGGAGCACAGATACGCAGTATTTT	CASSSLPLAGSTDTQYF
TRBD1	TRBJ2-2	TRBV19	TGTGCCAGTAGATTACCTCCAGACAGGGTGAACACCGGGGAGCTGTTTTTT	CASRLPPDRVNTGELFF
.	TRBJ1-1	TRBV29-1	TGCAGCGTTGCCCGATTGGGGGGACGTGGGACTGAAGCTTTCTTT	CSVARLGGRGTEAFF